The 31 T cell receptor beta chains listed next were all sequenced from one sample in a study of OX40 agonist ivuxolimab in advanced cancers. The table came from immunoSEQ multiplex PCR; TCRdb's copy has only in-frame clones and leaves some out. Of 65,000 to 95,000 clones in the sample, approximately 92% were seen once. Sequenced here: CD4+ or CD8+ T cells sorted from blood, sampled in a trial of the OX40 agonist ivuxolimab. These receptors were taken from an adult with an advanced solid tumor such as melanoma, head and neck, liver or kidney cancer.

The chain uses TRBV7-3 and TRBJ2-4, with D unresolved. With 1 base removed from V and 7 bases from J, the gap between germline ends came to 11 bases. The CDR3 sequence is 14 residues long. The germline V gene encodes CDR1 SGHTA and CDR2 FQGTGA. CDR3 protein: CASSLNPRPNIQYF. In nucleotides, the CDR3 is TGTGCCAGCAGCTTAAACCCCAGGCCCAACATTCAGTACTTC.

The chain has TRBV28 and TRBJ1-5, with D maybe TRBD1 (5 bases). The germline V and J ends were trimmed by 6 bases and 5 bases, with 14 bases remaining between them. The germline gives CDR1 MDHEN, CDR2 SYDVKM. This CDR3 region has 14 residues. CDR3 DNA: TGTGCCAGCAGCCTGGGGCAGTTTCATCAGCCCCAGCATTTT. Translation gives CASSLGQFHQPQHF.

The V call is TRBV5-4, the J call TRBJ2-2; a possible D gene is TRBD2 (5 bases). Germline values: CDR1 SGHNT, CDR2 YYREEE (reference sequence). V was clipped by 3 bases and J by 8 bases, with 11 bases between them. The CDR3 loop spans 13 amino acids. The CDR3 region is CASSSNSGGELFF. CDR3 sequence (DNA): TGTGCCAGCAGCTCTAATTCGGGGGGGGAGCTGTTTTTT.

This clone has a single count. The J gene is TRBJ2-7, the V gene TRBV11-1, with no clear D. V shed 5 bases and J shed 6 bases, with 8 bases lying between them. The length of the CDR3 is 11 residues. The germline V gene has CDR1 SGHAT and CDR2 FQDESV (reference sequence). The CDR3 sequence: CASSGKVEQYF. The CDR3 DNA is TGTGCCAGCAGCGGAAAAGTCGAGCAGTACTTC.

CDR3 protein: CASSQDHAGAIDTQYF. CDR3 in DNA: TGTGCCAGCAGCCAAGATCATGCGGGAGCGATCGATACGCAGTATTTT. The rearrangement joins TRBV14 to TRBJ2-3; 7 bases map to TRBD2. This CDR3 spans 16 amino acids. Looked up from germline, CDR1 is SGHDN and CDR2 is FVKESK. V lost 0 bases, J lost 6 bases, and 9 bases stayed unmatched.

J is TRBJ2-5 and V is TRBV29-1, with D perhaps TRBD1 (6 bases). V was pared by 6 bases and J by 4 bases, with 21 bases between. This CDR3 has 15 residues. The germline CDR1 and CDR2 sequences are SQVTM and ANQGSEA. The CDR3 region is CSVTAGDKRLETQYF. The CDR3 bases are TGCAGCGTCACTGCCGGGGACAAACGTCTAGAGACCCAGTACTTC.

DNA of the CDR3: TGTGCCAGCAGTTTAAGGGGGCTGTTCAATCAGCCCCAGCATTTT. This sequence encodes CASSLRGLFNQPQHF. J is TRBJ1-5 and V is TRBV27; 7 bases are shared with TRBD1. This CDR3 spans 15 amino acids. Germline CDR1 is MNHEY and CDR2 is SMNVEV (reference sequence). J was trimmed by 3 bases and V by 2 bases; bases with no gene match: 4.

The V gene is TRBV18, the J gene TRBJ2-1; D is perhaps TRBD2 (7 bases). Germline assignment: CDR1 KGHSH and CDR2 LQKENI. There are 15 residues in the CDR3. V dropped 5 bases and J dropped 8 bases, with 19 bases sitting between them. The CDR3 DNA sequence: TGTGCCAGCTCAGAAAAGGGGGGGAATTCATATGAGCAGTTCTTC. The encoded protein is CASSEKGGNSYEQFF.

The chain recombines TRBV6-5 with TRBJ1-2; D might be TRBD1 (5 bases). Looked up from germline, CDR1 is MNHEY and CDR2 is SVGAGI. Trimming removed 0 bases from V and 4 bases from J, with 12 bases in between. The CDR3 covers 15 residues. CDR3 sequence (DNA): TGTGCCAGCAGTTACTCGGGCGGGGGGAGCTATGGCTACACCTTC. This translates into CASSYSGGGSYGYTF.

V usage is TRBV10-2 and J usage is TRBJ2-7; 7 nucleotides align to TRBD1. V gave up 7 bases and J gave up 6 bases; unmatched junction bases: 9. The germline V gene has CDR1 WSHSY and CDR2 SAAADI. CDR3 length: 13 residues. CDR3 region: CASTTGTGREQYF. CDR3 DNA sequence: TGCGCCAGCACGACAGGGACGGGCCGCGAGCAGTACTTC.

The table lists this clone with a count of one. At one end, the junction sequence differs from germline, possibly due to a read error. This chain links TRBV7-7 with TRBJ2-5; 8 bases fit TRBD1. Per the germline V gene, CDR1 is SSHAT and CDR2 is FNYEAQ (reference sequence). The length of the CDR3 is 15 residues. The CDR3 bases are TGTGCTAGCAGTCACCAGGGGGCGGGGCGCGAGACCCAGTACTTC. The encoded protein is CASSHQGAGRETQYF. Full variable domain (outside the CDR3, taken from reference TRBV7-7 and TRBJ2-5): GAGVSQSPRYKVTKRGQDVTLRCDPISSHATLYWYQQALGQGPEFLTYFNYEAQPDKSGLPSDRFSAERPEGSISTLTIQRTEQRDSAMYRCASSHQGAGRETQYFGPGTRLLVL.

As DNA, the CDR3 is TGCGCCAGCAGCTACTCTACCGGGACAGGGACCGATGAGCAGTTCTTC. It specifies CASSYSTGTGTDEQFF. The chain joins TRBV5-1 to TRBJ2-1, with 9 bases that match TRBD1. The CDR3 runs 16 residues. V dropped 3 bases and J dropped 8; count of bases not matched to a gene: 12. Per germline, CDR1 SGHRS and CDR2 YFSETQ. The full variable domain, completed using reference TRBV5-1 and TRBJ2-1, is KAGVTQTPRYLIKTRGQQVTLSCSPISGHRSVSWYQQTPGQGLQFLFEYFSETQRNKGNFPGRFSGRQFSNSRSEMNVSTLELGDSALYLCASSYSTGTGTDEQFFGPGTRLTVL.

This chain connects TRBV19 to TRBJ2-2; a possible D gene is TRBD2 (6 bases). The CDR3 is made up of 14 amino acids. Germline V gives CDR1 LNHDA, CDR2 SQIVND (reference sequence). V was pared by 7 bases and J by 7 bases, with 16 bases between. The CDR3 DNA reads as TGTGCCAGTACCCGCCCGGGAGCGATCGGGGAGCTGTTTTTT. Protein sequence: CASTRPGAIGELFF.

The V gene is TRBV28, the J gene TRBJ2-3; D is undetermined. The germline gives CDR1 MDHEN, CDR2 SYDVKM. There are 12 residues in the CDR3. Trimming took off 6 bases at V and 7 bases at J, with 11 bases between the two ends. CDR3 sequence (DNA): TGTGCCAGCAGCCTGGTAGGAAATACGCAGTATTTT. Translating it yields CASSLVGNTQYF.

This clone was counted between two and nine times. V gene TRBV7-8 combines with J gene TRBJ1-2; no firm D call. Germline CDR1 SGHVS, CDR2 FQNEAQ. V gave up 3 bases and J gave up 5 bases, with 16 bases separating them. The CDR3 has 15 residues. CDR3 sequence: CASSFVGKAWYGYTF. The CDR3 DNA sequence: TGTGCCAGCAGCTTCGTGGGGAAGGCATGGTATGGCTACACCTTC.

This chain uses TRBV7-2 with TRBJ1-5, with D possibly being TRBD1 (5 bases). The CDR3 extends over 15 amino acids. V was trimmed by 6 bases and J by 6 bases, leaving 18 bases between them. From germline, CDR1 is SGHTA and CDR2 FQGNSA. CDR3 residues: CASSLGTGGAQPQHF. The CDR3 DNA follows: TGTGCCAGCAGTCTAGGGACGGGGGGAGCTCAGCCCCAGCATTTT.

The chain has TRBV5-1 and TRBJ1-1; 10 bases are shared with TRBD1. The CDR3 loop spans 19 amino acids. Germline V gives CDR1 SGHRS, CDR2 YFSETQ. The junction had 18 bases not matched to a gene; V was cut back by 4 bases and J by 3 bases. DNA of the CDR3: TGCGCCAGCAGCATACCACCGGGACAGGGGCACATAGGGTACACTGAAGCTTTCTTT. The encoded protein is CASSIPPGQGHIGYTEAFF.

The V and J genes are TRBV19 and TRBJ2-4; the D call may be TRBD1 or TRBD2 (5 bases each). V was clipped by 5 bases and J by 0 bases, with 11 bases between them. CDR3 length: 15 residues. From germline, CDR1 is LNHDA and CDR2 SQIVND (reference sequence). In DNA, the CDR3 is TGTGCCAGTAGTCCAACCGGGACAGCCAAAAACATTCAGTACTTC. It specifies CASSPTGTAKNIQYF.

The chain is built from TRBV29-1 and TRBJ2-3; possibly TRBD2 for D (5 bases). The germline V gene has CDR1 SQVTM and CDR2 ANQGSEA. V dropped 6 bases and J dropped 9 bases, with 19 bases sitting between them. The CDR3 loop spans 13 amino acids. CDR3 sequence: CSVAPQERSTQYF. The CDR3 nucleotides are TGCAGCGTCGCCCCTCAGGAGCGGTCCACGCAGTATTTT.

This clone occurred once. This chain connects TRBV5-1 to TRBJ1-2; D perhaps matches TRBD1 (5 bases). V lost 3 bases, J lost 4 bases, and 10 bases lay in between. The CDR3 loop spans 13 amino acids. CDR1 is SGHRS, CDR2 YFSETQ, per germline. The CDR3, as DNA: TGCGCCAGCAGCTCGGGGACGCTCTATGGCTACACCTTC. Its protein is CASSSGTLYGYTF.

The rearrangement joins TRBV21-1 to TRBJ1-4. TRBV21-1 is designated a pseudogene. This CDR3 comprises 16 residues. The CDR3 bases are TGTGCCAGCAGCAAAAGGAAAAACACCAAGGATGAAAAACTGTTTTTT. As protein: CASSKRKNTKDEKLFF.

This sequence joins TRBV11-3 and TRBJ2-1; 10 bases align to TRBD2. The CDR3 sequence is 15 residues long. Trimming removed 4 bases from V and 8 bases from J; junction bases left unmatched: 8. The germline V gene has CDR1 SGHNT and CDR2 YENEEA. As DNA, the CDR3 is TGTGCCAGCAGCTCTTTAGCGGGAGGCTGGGATGAGCAGTTCTTC. Translated: CASSSLAGGWDEQFF. The full variable domain, completed using reference TRBV11-3 and TRBJ2-1, is EAGVVQSPRYKIIEKKQPVAFWCNPISGHNTLYWYLQNLGQGPELLIRYENEEAVDDSQLPKDRFSAERLKGVDSTLKIQPAELGDSAVYLCASSSLAGGWDEQFFGPGTRLTVL.

This chain links TRBV5-1 with TRBJ2-3; no definite D call. V was cut by 4 bases and J by 3 bases, with 9 bases left in between. The CDR3 is 13 residues long. In germline, CDR1 is SGHRS, CDR2 YFSETQ. CDR3: CASSNPRTDTQYF. The CDR3 nucleotides are TGCGCCAGCAGCAACCCCAGGACAGATACGCAGTATTTT.

The genes are TRBV11-1 and TRBJ2-3, with 9 nucleotides matching TRBD1. Germline CDR1 and CDR2: SGHAT and FQDESV (reference sequence). Trimming removed 1 base from V and 6 bases from J; junction bases left unmatched: 2. This CDR3 is built from 14 residues. CDR3: CASSLGGTGDTQYF. CDR3 in DNA: TGTGCCAGCAGCTTAGGGGGGACAGGGGATACGCAGTATTTT.

The rearrangement links TRBV29-1 to TRBJ2-3; no clear D gene. The CDR3 loop spans 12 amino acids. Germline V gene data show CDR1 as SQVTM and CDR2 as ANQGSEA. Trimming took 7 bases from V and 0 from J, leaving 8 bases between them. The CDR3 here is CSASDSTDTQYF. CDR3 bases: TGCAGCGCCTCGGACAGCACAGATACGCAGTATTTT.

V usage is TRBV5-6 and J usage is TRBJ2-5, with 9 bases that match TRBD1. Per the germline V gene, CDR1 is SGHDT and CDR2 is YYEEEE. The CDR3 runs 15 residues. Trimming removed 4 bases from V and 7 bases from J; junction bases left unmatched: 11. CDR3 DNA sequence: TGTGCCAGCAGCCCGAGGGACAGGGTTGAGTCGACCCAGTACTTC. Its protein is CASSPRDRVESTQYF.

The chain employs TRBV21-1 and TRBJ2-4; TRBD1, the D gene given by the table, was not confirmed from the DNA. TRBV21-1 is annotated as a pseudogene. The CDR3 contains 19 residues. The CDR3, as DNA: TGTGCCAGCAGCCACCGGCAAGGGGGACCATCGGGGGCCAAAAACATTCAGTACTTC. Translating it yields CASSHRQGGPSGAKNIQYF.

The chain carries TRBV5-1 and TRBJ1-2, with D perhaps TRBD1 (5 bases). The CDR3 contains 12 residues. V was pared by 4 bases and J by 4 bases, with 8 bases between. The germline gives CDR1 SGHRS, CDR2 YFSETQ. The CDR3 reads CASSIGGYGYTF. The CDR3 DNA reads TGCGCCAGCAGCATCGGGGGCTATGGCTACACCTTC. The variable domain in full, completed from reference TRBV5-1 and TRBJ1-2, reads KAGVTQTPRYLIKTRGQQVTLSCSPISGHRSVSWYQQTPGQGLQFLFEYFSETQRNKGNFPGRFSGRQFSNSRSEMNVSTLELGDSALYLCASSIGGYGYTFGSGTRLTVV.

The chain employs TRBV7-2 and TRBJ2-5; D is perhaps TRBD1 (6 bases). CDR1 and CDR2 (germline): SGHTA, FQGNSA. The V and J ends lost 4 bases and 5 bases respectively, with 14 bases between them. The length of the CDR3 is 14 residues. CDR3: CASSSYGTLETQYF. CDR3 DNA sequence: TGTGCCAGCAGCTCCTACGGGACATTGGAGACCCAGTACTTC.

The V gene is TRBV5-6, the J gene TRBJ1-3, with D tentatively TRBD1 (6 bases). CDR1 and CDR2 (germline): SGHDT, YYEEEE. V dropped 0 bases and J dropped 5 bases, with 12 bases sitting between them. The CDR3 has 15 amino acids. CDR3 nucleotides: TGTGCCAGCAGCTTGGCTGGGGGCCCAAGAAACACCATATATTTT. This gives the protein CASSLAGGPRNTIYF.

This sequence joins TRBV29-1 and TRBJ1-2; D not resolved. This CDR3 spans 12 amino acids. Per the germline V gene, CDR1 is SQVTM and CDR2 is ANQGSEA. V was cut by 7 bases and J by 7 bases, with 16 bases left in between. CDR3 loop: CSASRSAFGYTF. CDR3 DNA: TGCAGCGCCTCAAGGTCGGCTTTTGGCTACACCTTC.